This T cell receptor beta chain came from a study of blood T cell repertoires in COVID-19. Sequenced by immunoSEQ multiplex PCR; TCRdb stores in-frame clones only, minus some. The sample lists over 300,000 clones; approximately 90% were seen once. The CDR3 has 15 residues. CDR1 is MNHEY, CDR2 SVGAGI, per germline. V was pared by 2 bases and J by 1 base, with 11 bases between. V usage is TRBV6-5 and J usage is TRBJ2-5, with D unresolved. This TCR came from a woman in her twenties or thirties who had recovered from COVID-19. The sequenced sample consisted of PBMCs or T cells enriched from blood (not recorded which). The CDR3 nucleotides read TGTGCCAGCAGTTACCCTCCCCGCGTCCAAGAGACCCAGTACTTC. This encodes CASSYPPRVQETQYF.